In its sample, the clone carrying this T cell receptor beta chain was seen a few times. No antigen is known for it. This sample is drawn from a study of cytomegalovirus exposure and HLA in healthy donors. For the study at large: Unique TCRs from HLA-typed donors, roughly 87 million of them, were held in an early data release. Findings and limits, study-wide: One later analysis reportedly identified an Asian-associated ancestry cluster that showed fewer N-insertions than the roughly 700-donor mean.

Germline V gene lookup returns CDR1 SQVTM and CDR2 ANQGSEA. There are 13 residues in the CDR3. Between the trimmed V and J ends, which lost 8 bases and 3 bases, there was a span of 16 bases. Researchers ran the PCR with 60 Vbeta and 13 Jbeta primers. TCRdb keeps only in-frame clones here, not all; method: immunoSEQ multiplex PCR. The sample consists of over 100,000 clones, 77% of them appearing once. This TCR came from a male donor in good health and CMV-seropositive. Sequencing input: PBMCs. The rearrangement links TRBV29-1 to TRBJ1-1; D perhaps matches TRBD1 (5 bases). CDR3 nucleotides: TGCAGCTTTAGCCAGGGTCGTGACACTGAAGCTTTCTTT. Amino acids: CSFSQGRDTEAFF. Complete variable domain (other parts from reference TRBV29-1 and TRBJ1-1): SAVISQKPSRDICQRGTSLTIQCQVDSQVTMMFWYRQQPGQSLTLIATANQGSEATYESGFVIDKFPISRPNLTFSTLTVSNMSPEDSSIYLCSFSQGRDTEAFFGQGTRLTVV.